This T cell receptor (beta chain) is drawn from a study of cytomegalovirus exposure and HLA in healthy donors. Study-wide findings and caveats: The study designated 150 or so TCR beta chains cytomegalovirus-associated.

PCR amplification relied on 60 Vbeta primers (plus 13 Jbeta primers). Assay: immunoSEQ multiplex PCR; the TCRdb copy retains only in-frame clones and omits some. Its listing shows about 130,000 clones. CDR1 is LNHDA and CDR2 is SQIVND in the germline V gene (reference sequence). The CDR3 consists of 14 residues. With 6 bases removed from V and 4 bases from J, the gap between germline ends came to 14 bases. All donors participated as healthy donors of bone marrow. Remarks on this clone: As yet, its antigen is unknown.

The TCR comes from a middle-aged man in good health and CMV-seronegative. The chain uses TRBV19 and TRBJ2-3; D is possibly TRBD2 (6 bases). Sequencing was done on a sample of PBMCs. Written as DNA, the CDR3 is TGTGCCAGTAGCCCCGGAGGGAGAGCAGATACGCAGTATTTT. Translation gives CASSPGGRADTQYF.